This T cell receptor (beta chain) was observed in a study of T cell responses to AZD1222 COVID-19 vaccine. Findings and limits, study-wide: Close to half of spike-specific TCRs reportedly recognize unmutated variant regions.

V lost 3 bases, J lost 6 bases, and 6 bases stayed unmatched. CDR1 and CDR2 from the germline V gene are SGHNT and YYREEE (reference sequence). The CDR3 spans 15 residues. The repertoire was sequenced with immunoSEQ multiplex PCR; TCRdb's copy has only in-frame clones and lacks some. The sample gives 95,000 to 100,000 clones, approximately 89% of which show up once; about a tenth is in the top ten. To note about this clone: No antigen is known for it.

The chain has TRBV5-4 and TRBJ1-6; TRBD1 matches 7 bases. This receptor was taken from an adult who received the AZD1222 COVID-19 vaccine. The sequences come from peripheral blood, collected 28 days after the second AZD1222 dose. The CDR3 spells CASSSGQVLNSPLHF. The CDR3 bases are TGTGCCAGCAGCTCAGGACAGGTTCTTAATTCACCCCTCCACTTT.